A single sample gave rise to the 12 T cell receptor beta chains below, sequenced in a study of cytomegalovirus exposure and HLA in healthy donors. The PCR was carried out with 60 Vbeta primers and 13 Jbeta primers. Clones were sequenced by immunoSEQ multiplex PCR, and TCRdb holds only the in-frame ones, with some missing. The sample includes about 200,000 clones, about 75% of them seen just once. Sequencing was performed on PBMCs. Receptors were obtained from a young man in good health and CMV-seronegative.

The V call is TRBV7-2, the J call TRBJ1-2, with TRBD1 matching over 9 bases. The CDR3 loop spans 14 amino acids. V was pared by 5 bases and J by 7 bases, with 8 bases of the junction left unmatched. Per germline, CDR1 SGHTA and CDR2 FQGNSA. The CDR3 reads CASSKQGAKSGYTF. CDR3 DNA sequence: TGTGCCAGCAGCAAACAGGGGGCGAAGTCTGGCTACACCTTC. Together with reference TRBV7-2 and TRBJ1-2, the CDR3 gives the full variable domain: GAGVSQSPSNKVTEKGKDVELRCDPISGHTALYWYRQSLGQGLEFLIYFQGNSAPDKSGLPSDRFSAERTGGSVSTLTIQRTQQEDSAVYLCASSKQGAKSGYTFGSGTRLTVV.

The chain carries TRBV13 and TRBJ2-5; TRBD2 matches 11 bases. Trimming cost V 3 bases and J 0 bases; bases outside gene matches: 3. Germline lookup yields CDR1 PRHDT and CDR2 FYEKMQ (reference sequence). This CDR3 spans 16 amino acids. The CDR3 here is CASSFVGLADQETQYF. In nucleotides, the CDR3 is TGTGCCAGCAGCTTTGTGGGACTAGCGGACCAAGAGACCCAGTACTTC.

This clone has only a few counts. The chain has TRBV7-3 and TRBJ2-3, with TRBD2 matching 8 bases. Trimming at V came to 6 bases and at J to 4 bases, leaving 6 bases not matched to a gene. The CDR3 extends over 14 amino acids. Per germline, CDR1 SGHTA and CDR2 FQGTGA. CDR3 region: CASSKAGAPDTQYF. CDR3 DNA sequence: TGTGCCAGCAGTAAAGCGGGGGCACCAGATACGCAGTATTTT.

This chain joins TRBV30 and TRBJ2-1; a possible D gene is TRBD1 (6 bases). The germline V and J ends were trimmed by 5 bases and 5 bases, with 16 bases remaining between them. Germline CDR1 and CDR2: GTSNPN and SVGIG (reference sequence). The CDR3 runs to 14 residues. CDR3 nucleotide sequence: TGTGCCTGGGCCGGGACACACCTTCACAATGAGCAGTTCTTC. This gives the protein CAWAGTHLHNEQFF.

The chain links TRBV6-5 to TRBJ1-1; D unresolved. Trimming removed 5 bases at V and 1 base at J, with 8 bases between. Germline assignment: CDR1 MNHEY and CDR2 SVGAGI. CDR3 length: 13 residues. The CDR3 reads CASSLSKNTEAFF. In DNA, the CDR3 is TGTGCCAGCAGTCTATCGAAGAACACTGAAGCTTTCTTT.

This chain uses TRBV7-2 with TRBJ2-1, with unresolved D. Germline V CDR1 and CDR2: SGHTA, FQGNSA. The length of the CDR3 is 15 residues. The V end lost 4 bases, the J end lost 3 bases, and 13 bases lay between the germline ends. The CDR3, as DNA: TGTGCCAGCAGCTCAATCAGGAAAGACTACAATGAGCAGTTCTTC. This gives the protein CASSSIRKDYNEQFF.

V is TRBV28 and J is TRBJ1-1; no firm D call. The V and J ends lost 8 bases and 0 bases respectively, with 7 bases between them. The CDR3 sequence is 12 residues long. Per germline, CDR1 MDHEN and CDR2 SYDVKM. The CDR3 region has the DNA TGTGCCAGCTTCGGGTTGAACACTGAAGCTTTCTTT. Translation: CASFGLNTEAFF. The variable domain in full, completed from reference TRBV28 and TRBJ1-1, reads DVKVTQSSRYLVKRTGEKVFLECVQDMDHENMFWYRQDPGLGLRLIYFSYDVKMKEKGDIPEGYSVSREKKERFSLILESASTNQTSMYLCASFGLNTEAFFGQGTRLTVV.

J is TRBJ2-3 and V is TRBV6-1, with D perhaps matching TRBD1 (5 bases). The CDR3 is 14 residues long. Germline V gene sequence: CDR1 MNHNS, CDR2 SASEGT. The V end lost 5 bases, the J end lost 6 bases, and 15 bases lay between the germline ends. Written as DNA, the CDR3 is TGTGCCAGCAGTTTCCAGGGTAGTAAGGATACGCAGTATTTT. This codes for CASSFQGSKDTQYF.

CDR3 sequence reads: CASSPRGTVNTEAFF. In nucleotides, the CDR3 is TGTGCCAGCAGCCCCCGGGGGACAGTGAACACTGAAGCTTTCTTT. The J gene is TRBJ1-1, the V gene TRBV11-3; 7 positions agree with TRBD1. After removal of 5 bases from V and 0 bases from J, the junction contained 6 bases not matched to a gene. CDR3 length: 15 residues. Germline V gene sequence: CDR1 SGHNT, CDR2 YENEEA.

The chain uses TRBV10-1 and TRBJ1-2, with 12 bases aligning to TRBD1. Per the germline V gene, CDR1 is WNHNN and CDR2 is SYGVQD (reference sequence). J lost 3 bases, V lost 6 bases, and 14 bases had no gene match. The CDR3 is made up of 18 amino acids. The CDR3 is CASRGQGALRTAYYGYTF. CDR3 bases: TGCGCCAGCAGGGGACAGGGGGCGCTTAGGACCGCCTACTATGGCTACACCTTC.

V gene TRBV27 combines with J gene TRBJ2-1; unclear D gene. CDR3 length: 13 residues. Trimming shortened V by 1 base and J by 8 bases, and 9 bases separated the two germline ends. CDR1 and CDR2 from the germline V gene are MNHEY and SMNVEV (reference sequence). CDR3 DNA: TGTGCCAGCAGTTTATACCTAAATGATGAGCAGTTCTTC. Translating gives CASSLYLNDEQFF.

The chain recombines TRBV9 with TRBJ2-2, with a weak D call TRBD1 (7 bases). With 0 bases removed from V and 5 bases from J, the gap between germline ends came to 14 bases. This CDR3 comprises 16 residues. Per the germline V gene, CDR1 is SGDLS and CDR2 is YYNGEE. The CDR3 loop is CASSVVAGGGTGELFF. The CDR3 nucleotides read TGTGCCAGCAGCGTAGTAGCAGGGGGAGGTACCGGGGAGCTGTTTTTT. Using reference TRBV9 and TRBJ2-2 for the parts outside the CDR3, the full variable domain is DSGVTQTPKHLITATGQRVTLRCSPRSGDLSVYWYQQSLDQGLQFLIQYYNGEERAKGNILERFSAQQFPDLHSELNLSSLELGDSALYFCASSVVAGGGTGELFFGEGSRLTVL.